This T cell receptor beta chain was documented in a study of blood T cell repertoires in COVID-19. The table lists this clone with a count of one. Germline V gene data show CDR1 as MNHEY and CDR2 as SVGEGT. The CDR3 is 19 residues long. V was pared by 2 bases and J by 0 bases, with 12 bases of the junction left unmatched. Authors' analysis steps: Reference gene primer amplification gave estimated nucleated cell counts. Here immunoSEQ multiplex PCR was the method, and the copy in TCRdb shows in-frame clones only, minus some. V, J and clone size are those of that table, while D and trimming were read from the DNA. The sample lists about 190,000 clones; under 80% were seen once.

This TCR derives from a woman in her forties or fifties with acute COVID-19. The chain carries TRBV6-2 or TRBV6-3 and TRBJ2-1, with 8 nucleotides matching TRBD2. The sequencing input was PBMCs or T cells enriched from blood (not recorded which). The CDR3 reads CASSYNFASGLSSYNEQFF. CDR3 sequence (DNA): TGTGCCAGCAGTTACAACTTTGCTAGCGGGTTGAGCTCCTACAATGAGCAGTTCTTC.